These T cell receptor beta chains were read from a single sample in a study of blood T cell repertoires in COVID-19. TCRdb's copy holds only in-frame clones and misses some; the assay was immunoSEQ multiplex PCR. The repertoire holds about 200,000 clones, 82% seen once, with around 7.8% in the top ten. The sample was peripheral blood. These receptors all come from a woman aged 60-70 years with COVID-19, enrolled during active disease. Both conserved end residues are part of each CDR3. D genes are given only for firm matches. Some rows mark clone size as missing; the rest say once, few, many or name a class of expanded clone.

- - TRBJ2-3 TRBV7-8 TGTGCCAGCAGCCCAGGGTTCTCAGCAGATACGCAGTATTTT CASSPGFSADTQYF
once - TRBJ1-2 TRBV3-1/TRBV3-2 TGTGCCAGCAGCCAAGGACAGCTCACTTATGGCTACACCTTC CASSQGQLTYGYTF
- - TRBJ1-1 TRBV4-1 TGCGCCAGCAGCCCAGAGTACATGAACACTGAAGCTTTCTTT CASSPEYMNTEAFF
- - TRBJ1-1 TRBV19 TGTGCCAGTAGTATGGGGAGCACCATGAACACTGAAGCTTTCTTT CASSMGSTMNTEAFF
- TRBD1 TRBJ2-2 TRBV19 TGTGCCAGTAGTATAGGGCCTCCGGACAGGTCGGCCGGGGAGCTGTTTTTT CASSIGPPDRSAGELFF
- - TRBJ1-6 TRBV9 TGTGCCAGCAGCGTAGATCCAGGGATTTATAATTCACCCCTCCACTTT CASSVDPGIYNSPLHF
- TRBD2 TRBJ2-1 TRBV27 TGTGCCAGCAGTGCCTATAGCGGGGGGGCCTTAGTAGAGCAGTTCTTC CASSAYSGGALVEQFF
- TRBD2 TRBJ2-2 TRBV5-1 TGCGCCAGCAGGGCTGCGACTAGCCCCACCGGGGAGCTGTTTTTT CASRAATSPTGELFF
- - TRBJ2-3 TRBV9 TGTGCCAGCAGCGTAGGGGCCCTGATAGATACGCAGTATTTT CASSVGALIDTQYF
- TRBD2 TRBJ2-1 TRBV9 TGTGCCAGCAGCGTAGAAGTGACTAGCCCAGCTAATGAGCAGTTCTTC CASSVEVTSPANEQFF
- - TRBJ2-3 TRBV28 TGTGCCAGCAGAGCAGGGTCAAATACGCAGTATTTT CASRAGSNTQYF
- TRBD2 TRBJ2-3 TRBV29-1 TGCAGCGTTGTGGGCCTAGCGGGAGATGGCACGCAGTATTTT CSVVGLAGDGTQYF
- TRBD2 TRBJ2-2 TRBV24-1 TGTGCCACCAGTGATTGGACTAGCGGAACCGGGGAGCTGTTTTTT CATSDWTSGTGELFF
few TRBD1 TRBJ1-4 TRBV27 TGTGCCAGCAGTTCCCGCCAAATCGAGGGGGCACGTCTGAGGCTGTTTTTT CASSSRQIEGARLRLFF
- TRBD1 TRBJ2-2 TRBV7-9 TGTGCCAGCACCTCGGACAGGTCCCTCTTGGAGCTGTTTTTT CASTSDRSLLELFF
once - TRBJ1-2 TRBV18 TGTGCCAGCTCACCGCGGACAGAATCCTATGGCTACACCTTC CASSPRTESYGYTF
few - TRBJ1-5 TRBV7-2 TGTGCCAGCAGCTTAACCGGGGTCTCCAATCAGCCCCAGCATTTT CASSLTGVSNQPQHF
- TRBD1 TRBJ1-1 TRBV6-4 TGTGCCAGCAGTTTTAACAGGGGGCTCGTGGAAGCTTTCTTT CASSFNRGLVEAFF
- TRBD2 TRBJ2-2 TRBV9 TGTGCCAGCAGCGTCCCAACTAGCGGGGGTGTCGGGGAGCTGTTTTTT CASSVPTSGGVGELFF
- TRBD2 TRBJ2-7 TRBV4-3 TGCGCCAGCAGCCAAAGTCGACTAGCGGGAGGATCGTCCTACGAGCAGTACTTC CASSQSRLAGGSSYEQYF